This T cell receptor (beta chain) stems from a study of preoperative IRX-2 immunotherapy in early breast cancer (dated by TCRdb to between 2018 and 2021). Receptors were amplified or captured by the immunoSEQ multiplex PCR assay. The table comes from immuneACCESS by way of TCRdb, which keeps in-frame sequences with V and J called. Part of the clones is missing from these tables; in studies checked, under half for an unresolved V gene and the rest for unknown reasons. The sample includes about 62,000 clones, with approximately 93% observed a single time. The biggest ten clones account for under 2% of the sample. Reading the label with the study, this specimen's treatment or condition is: preoperative locoregional IRX-2 cytokine immunotherapy. The samples were obtained from a phase Ib study that tested preoperative, locoregional IRX-2 cytokine immunotherapy designed to prime immune responses. Before surgery, IRX-2 was given to the donors, who were patients with early-stage breast cancer.

With regard to this clone: Its antigen remains unidentified. A junction end diverges from the germline sequence, so it may reflect a read error.

The receptor comes from a human donor with breast cancer. The specimen was taken from a patient treated with IRX-2 immunotherapy.

In nucleotides, the sequence is TGTGCCAGCACCCTAAGGCGGGTTTTT. The resulting protein is CASTLRRVF. This receptor chain uses TRBV6-5 and TRBJ2-3, with TRBD2 tentatively as D gene (5 bases match). The CDR3 runs 9 residues from the cysteine to the phenylalanine. The entry retains the CDR3 DNA only, 27 bases that are in frame from base 1. CDR1 and CDR2 (MNHEY, SVGAGI) derive from the germline V gene.